The next 3 T cell receptor beta chains were all read from a single sample in a study of blood T cell repertoires in COVID-19. Sequenced by immunoSEQ multiplex PCR; TCRdb stores in-frame clones only, minus some. The sample holds roughly 260,000 clones; about 89% are singletons and the top ten take 8.5% to 10%. The sample taken for sequencing was peripheral blood. The origin of the receptors is a man aged 40-49 years who had recovered from COVID-19.

This clone was seen just once. The chain is built from TRBV2 and TRBJ2-7, with TRBD1 matching over 7 bases. The germline CDR1 and CDR2 sequences are SNHLY and FYNNEI. V lost 7 bases to trimming and J lost 0 bases; unmatched junction nucleotides: 3. This CDR3 is 13 amino acids long. DNA for the CDR3: TGTGCCAGCACCCAGGGGGTCTCCTACGAGCAGTACTTC. Protein sequence: CASTQGVSYEQYF. The full variable domain, in which reference TRBV2 and TRBJ2-7 provide the parts outside the CDR3, is EPEVTQTPSHQVTQMGQEVILRCVPISNHLYFYWYRQILGQKVEFLVSFYNNEISEKSEIFDDQFSVERPDGSNFTLKIRSTKLEDSAMYFCASTQGVSYEQYFGPGTRLTVT.

The chain combines TRBV3-1 (or the pseudogene TRBV3-2) with TRBJ2-1; 15 bases align to TRBD2. Germline trimming cut 1 base from V and 8 bases from J; bases unmatched to any gene: 6. The germline V gene has CDR1 LGHDT and CDR2 YNNKEL (reference sequence). The CDR3 contains 17 residues. As DNA, the CDR3 is TGTGCCAGCAGCCAAGTCCCGGGACTAGCGGGAGGTGATGAGCAGTTCTTC. It codes for CASSQVPGLAGGDEQFF.

This rearrangement joins TRBV7-9 to TRBJ2-5, with TRBD2 identical over 9 bases. The V gene's germline CDR1 is SEHNR and CDR2 FQNEAQ (reference sequence). The CDR3 consists of 15 residues. J was trimmed by 7 bases and V by 2 bases; bases with no gene match: 8. CDR3 nucleotide sequence: TGTGCCAGCAGCTTAATAGCGGGGGCATCCGGGACCCAGTACTTC. This translates into CASSLIAGASGTQYF.